Listed here are 25 T cell receptor beta chains from one sample, sequenced in a study of identical twins. Each CDR3 protein is one row after TCRdb ran MiXCR on the 5' RACE reads. In the table there are roughly 500,000 distinct CDR3 sequences, roughly a fifth of which are singletons. These sequences were also reported in another study, on T cells expressing NK-cell markers.

The specimen sequenced was CD4+ T cells sorted from blood. These receptor sequences come from a woman aged 18-29 years in good health.

The chain recombines TRBV20-1 with TRBJ2-3, with 13 bases lining up with TRBD2. In germline, CDR1 is DFQATT, CDR2 SNEGSKA (reference sequence). The V gene end was trimmed by 3 bases and the J gene end by 3 bases; junction bases not matched to a gene: 6. There are 16 residues in the CDR3. CDR3 sequence (DNA): TGCAGTGCTAGCACTAGCGGGAGGGAGGGGACAGATACGCAGTATTTT. Translating it yields CSASTSGREGTDTQYF.

This chain connects TRBV7-2 to TRBJ2-2; no definite D call. This CDR3 comprises 14 residues. Germline loops: CDR1 SGHTA, CDR2 FQGNSA. Trimming cost V 0 bases and J 7 bases, with 9 bases left between them. Here the CDR3 reads CASSLALKDGELFF. Here the CDR3 DNA reads TGTGCCAGCAGCTTAGCGCTCAAGGACGGGGAGCTGTTTTTT. Full variable domain (missing parts from reference TRBV7-2 and TRBJ2-2): GAGVSQSPSNKVTEKGKDVELRCDPISGHTALYWYRQSLGQGLEFLIYFQGNSAPDKSGLPSDRFSAERTGGSVSTLTIQRTQQEDSAVYLCASSLALKDGELFFGEGSRLTVL.

V is TRBV4-3 and J is TRBJ1-1; unclear D gene. Trimming removed 0 bases from V and 1 base from J, with 6 bases in between. Germline CDR1 is LGHNA and CDR2 is YSLEER. This CDR3 region has 14 residues. The CDR3 nucleotides read TGCGCCAGCAGCCAAGAACAGAGGAACACTGAAGCTTTCTTT. Residues: CASSQEQRNTEAFF.

V and J are TRBV25-1 and TRBJ2-6; D remains ambiguous. This CDR3 comprises 13 residues. Trimming pared 4 bases from V and 2 bases from J, leaving 3 bases between. The germline gives CDR1 MGHDK, CDR2 SYGVNS. CDR3 in DNA: TGTGCCAGCAGTGGCCCTGGGGCCAACGTCCTGACTTTC. It encodes CASSGPGANVLTF.

This clonotype has more than one count but fewer than ten. The rearrangement joins TRBV12-3 or TRBV12-4 to TRBJ1-1; tentatively, D is TRBD1 (5 bases). V lost 2 bases and J 6 bases, leaving 19 bases between the germline ends. The CDR3 has 16 residues. In nucleotides, the CDR3 is TGTGCCAGCAGTTTACGGGACTGGAGGTTCGGCGCTGAAGCTTTCTTT. Protein: CASSLRDWRFGAEAFF.

This clonotype was counted a few times. This chain joins TRBV20-1 and TRBJ2-1; D ambiguous. CDR1 is DFQATT and CDR2 is SNEGSKA in the germline V gene (reference sequence). V lost 3 bases, J lost 6 bases, and 15 bases lay in between. The CDR3 totals 14 residues. CDR3 region: CSASKALSSNEQFF. The CDR3 DNA is TGCAGTGCTAGTAAAGCTCTTTCGTCCAATGAGCAGTTCTTC.

This clonotype was seen more than once but under ten times. The chain employs TRBV7-2 and TRBJ2-1; possible D gene TRBD2, 6 bases. V was shortened by 7 bases and J by 3 bases, with 13 bases between the two germline ends. Germline CDR1 and CDR2: SGHTA and FQGNSA. The CDR3 runs to 14 residues. This CDR3 reads CASTTGRDYNEQFF. CDR3 coding DNA: TGTGCCAGCACCACGGGGCGGGACTACAATGAGCAGTTCTTC.

The sample holds a few counts of this clonotype. This chain uses TRBV5-1 with TRBJ2-6, with D possibly called TRBD1 or TRBD2 (5 bases each). Germline CDR1 SGHRS, CDR2 YFSETQ. V dropped 9 bases and J dropped 4 bases, with 17 bases sitting between them. This CDR3 region has 15 residues. CDR3 region: CATRDPQGGANVLTF. The CDR3 coding sequence is TGCGCCACCAGGGACCCCCAAGGCGGGGCCAACGTCCTGACTTTC.

A few counts support this clonotype. The genes are TRBV18 and TRBJ1-1; D call uncertain. Germline V gene lookup returns CDR1 KGHSH and CDR2 LQKENI. The CDR3 runs 16 residues. Trimming pared 2 bases from V and 4 bases from J, leaving 17 bases between. CDR3 protein: CASSPGAPGWGTEAFF. In DNA form, the CDR3 reads TGTGCCAGCTCACCAGGCGCACCGGGTTGGGGCACTGAAGCTTTCTTT.

This clonotype appeared a single time. This chain uses TRBV9 with TRBJ2-3; D is perhaps TRBD2 (6 bases). Germline values: CDR1 SGDLS, CDR2 YYNGEE. This CDR3 spans 15 amino acids. Trimming shortened V by 0 bases and J by 3 bases, and 11 bases separated the two germline ends. This chain's CDR3 is CASSVDVEGTDTQYF. CDR3 DNA sequence: TGTGCCAGCAGCGTAGACGTGGAGGGGACAGATACGCAGTATTTT.

This clonotype was counted a few times. J is TRBJ2-5 and V is TRBV9; TRBD2 is a possible D gene (5 bases). The CDR3 extends over 13 amino acids. Germline V lookup: CDR1 SGDLS, CDR2 YYNGEE. Between the trimmed V and J ends, which lost 0 bases and 4 bases, there was a span of 7 bases. CDR3 in amino acids: CASSVVGGETQYF. The CDR3 nucleotides are TGTGCCAGCAGCGTAGTTGGAGGAGAGACCCAGTACTTC.

J is TRBJ2-7 and V is TRBV12-3 or TRBV12-4, with 9 bases fitting TRBD2. Trimming at V came to 11 bases and at J to 5 bases, leaving 10 bases not matched to a gene. This CDR3 region has 13 residues. The DNA of the CDR3 is TGTGCCTCTGGTCCTAGCGGGATACACGAGCAGTACTTC. Protein product: CASGPSGIHEQYF.

This clonotype has a handful of counts. The chain is built from TRBV2 and TRBJ1-1; D unresolved. This CDR3 spans 12 amino acids. Between the trimmed V and J ends, which lost 2 bases and 4 bases, there was a span of 5 bases. Germline V gene data show CDR1 as SNHLY and CDR2 as FYNNEI. Here the CDR3 DNA reads TGTGCCAGCAGTGAAAGTTTCACTGAAGCTTTCTTT. Protein product: CASSESFTEAFF.

The rearrangement links TRBV20-1 to TRBJ2-1, with a weak D call TRBD2 (7 bases). Germline V gives CDR1 DFQATT, CDR2 SNEGSKA (reference sequence). The germline V and J ends were trimmed by 1 base and 4 bases, with 17 bases remaining between them. This CDR3 spans 16 amino acids. CDR3 DNA sequence: TGCAGTGCTAGAGGCGCTGGGGGGGCGGGGTACAATGAGCAGTTCTTC. Its protein is CSARGAGGAGYNEQFF.

This clonotype was seen only a few times. The chain couples TRBV18 to TRBJ2-7; D is undetermined. The germline V and J ends were trimmed by 3 bases and 0 bases, with 9 bases remaining between them. This CDR3 has 14 residues. Germline assignment: CDR1 KGHSH and CDR2 LQKENI. CDR3 DNA: TGTGCCAGCTCACCGGGCGGCAGCTCCTACGAGCAGTACTTC. Its protein product is CASSPGGSSYEQYF.

The chain joins TRBV3-1 to TRBJ2-1; no clear D gene. Germline V gene lookup returns CDR1 LGHDT and CDR2 YNNKEL (reference sequence). The CDR3 spans 15 residues. Trimming shortened V by 2 bases and J by 3 bases, and 11 bases separated the two germline ends. The CDR3 DNA follows: TGTGCCAGCAGCCAAAGCCACAGCTACTACAATGAGCAGTTCTTC. Protein sequence: CASSQSHSYYNEQFF.

Only a few counts were recorded for this clonotype. CDR3 protein: CASSFLLLGDTQYF. The CDR3 DNA reads as TGTGCCAGCAGCTTTCTACTGTTGGGAGATACGCAGTATTTT. The chain combines TRBV7-2 with TRBJ2-3; D is unresolved. Between the trimmed V and J ends, which lost 3 bases and 5 bases, there was a span of 12 bases. Germline CDR1 reads SGHTA; CDR2 reads FQGNSA. The CDR3 consists of 14 residues.

This clonotype was counted ten times or more. V usage is TRBV12-3 or TRBV12-4 and J usage is TRBJ1-6; D not resolved. This CDR3 is built from 13 residues. The V gene lost 9 bases and the J gene lost 7 bases, with 13 bases spanning the gap. CDR3 coding DNA: TGTGCCAGTACTCGGGGTGTGAATTCACCCCTCCACTTT. Translated: CASTRGVNSPLHF.

The genes are TRBV5-5 and TRBJ2-7; D gene ambiguous. V was pared by 0 bases and J by 5 bases, with 6 bases between. CDR1 and CDR2 (germline): SGHKS, YYEKEE (reference sequence). CDR3 size: 12 residues. The CDR3 protein is CASSLASHEQYF. The CDR3 coding sequence is TGTGCCAGCAGCTTGGCCTCGCACGAGCAGTACTTC.

The chain combines TRBV5-1 with TRBJ2-1; D is undetermined. The CDR3 runs to 14 residues. V lost 4 bases, J lost 10 bases, and 18 bases lay in between. Germline assignment: CDR1 SGHRS and CDR2 YFSETQ. The CDR3 sequence: CASSTRTREGEQFF. CDR3 coding DNA: TGCGCCAGCAGCACGAGGACCAGAGAAGGCGAGCAGTTCTTC.

This clonotype was counted a few times. J is TRBJ2-7 and V is TRBV7-2; 9 bases line up with TRBD2. V was pared by 4 bases and J by 3 bases, with 13 bases of the junction left unmatched. CDR3 size: 17 residues. Germline-derived CDR1 and CDR2 are SGHTA and FQGNSA. CDR3 sequence (DNA): TGTGCCAGCAGCTACCCCACTCCGGGACTAGCCCACTACGAGCAGTACTTC. Translation gives CASSYPTPGLAHYEQYF.

This clonotype has more than one count but fewer than ten. The chain has TRBV7-9 and TRBJ1-1, with D hard to call. Germline V lookup: CDR1 SEHNR, CDR2 FQNEAQ (reference sequence). Trimming left V 1 base short and J 1 base short, with 7 bases between. The CDR3 sequence is 14 residues long. The CDR3: CASSLVQTNTEAFF. The CDR3 nucleotides are TGTGCCAGCAGCTTAGTCCAGACGAACACTGAAGCTTTCTTT.

The chain has TRBV20-1 and TRBJ2-1; D gene unclear. From germline, CDR1 is DFQATT and CDR2 SNEGSKA (reference sequence). The CDR3 has 11 amino acids. V lost 0 bases and J 12 bases, leaving 9 bases between the germline ends. Here the CDR3 reads CSARELRGQFF. CDR3 nucleotide sequence: TGCAGTGCTAGAGAACTGCGAGGGCAGTTCTTC.

In its sample, this clonotype was seen a few times. The J gene is TRBJ1-4, the V gene TRBV27; D is perhaps TRBD1 (6 bases). The CDR3 is 15 residues long. The ends were cut back, 8 bases at V and 5 bases at J, with 18 bases in the middle. Per germline, CDR1 MNHEY and CDR2 SMNVEV (reference sequence). DNA of the CDR3: TGTGCCAGCGCCCCTGGACAGCTCTGGAATGAAAAACTGTTTTTT. Amino acid sequence: CASAPGQLWNEKLFF.

The V call is TRBV11-3, the J call TRBJ1-1; the D is unclear. V lost 1 base and J 1 base, leaving 7 bases between the germline ends. Germline assignment: CDR1 SGHNT and CDR2 YENEEA. The CDR3 consists of 14 residues. DNA of the CDR3: TGTGCCAGCAGCTTAGGACTCACGAACACTGAAGCTTTCTTT. It translates to CASSLGLTNTEAFF.